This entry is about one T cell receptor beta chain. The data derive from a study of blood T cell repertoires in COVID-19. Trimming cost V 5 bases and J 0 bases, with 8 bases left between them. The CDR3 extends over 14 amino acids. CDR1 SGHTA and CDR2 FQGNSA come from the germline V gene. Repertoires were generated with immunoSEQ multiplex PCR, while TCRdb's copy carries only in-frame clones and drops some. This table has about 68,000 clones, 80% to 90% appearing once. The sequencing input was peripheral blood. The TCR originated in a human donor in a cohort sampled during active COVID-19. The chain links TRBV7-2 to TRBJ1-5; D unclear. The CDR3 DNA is TGTGCCAGCAGCCCGCAGTATAGCAATCAGCCCCAGCATTTT. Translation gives CASSPQYSNQPQHF.